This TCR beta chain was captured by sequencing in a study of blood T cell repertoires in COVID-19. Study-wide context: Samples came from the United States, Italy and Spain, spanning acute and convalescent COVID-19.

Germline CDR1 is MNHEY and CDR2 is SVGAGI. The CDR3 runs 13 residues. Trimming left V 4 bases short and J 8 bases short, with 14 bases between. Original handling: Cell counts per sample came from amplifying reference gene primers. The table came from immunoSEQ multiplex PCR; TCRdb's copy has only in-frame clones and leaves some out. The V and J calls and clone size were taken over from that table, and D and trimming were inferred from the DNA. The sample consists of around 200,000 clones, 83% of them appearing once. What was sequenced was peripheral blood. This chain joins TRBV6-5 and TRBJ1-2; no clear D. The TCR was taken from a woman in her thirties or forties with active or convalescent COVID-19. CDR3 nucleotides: TGTGCCAGCAGTTTGGCGGGTGTAGAGGGCTACACCTTC. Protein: CASSLAGVEGYTF.